This TCR beta chain was captured in a study of cytomegalovirus exposure and HLA in healthy donors. Study-level background: The 120 validation repertoires matched the approximately 700 first-cohort repertoires in platform, a later analysis reported.

This clone was counted once. Its antigen is unidentified. Study-level points and caveats: Most TCR sequences were uncommon, yet certain public TCRs appeared in many donors. The study listed some 160 cytomegalovirus-associated TCR beta chains.

Sequencing used immunoSEQ multiplex PCR; TCRdb keeps in-frame clones, though not all of them. Among 250,000 or so clones listed, roughly 84% were seen once. V shed 1 base and J shed 3 bases, with 24 bases lying between them. The CDR3 sequence is 19 residues long. Germline CDR1 and CDR2: MGHRA and YSYEKL. J is TRBJ1-1 and V is TRBV4-1; D is perhaps TRBD1 (5 bases). This receptor was obtained from a man younger than 35 in good health and CMV-seropositive. Sequencing input: PBMCs. CDR3 sequence reads: CASSQVVMIGARGDTEAFF. The CDR3, as DNA: TGCGCCAGCAGCCAAGTGGTAATGATAGGGGCTAGGGGAGACACTGAAGCTTTCTTT.